In its sample, the clone carrying this TCR beta chain was seen a few times. Its antigen is unknown. This sample stems from a study of T cell repertoires in cytomegalovirus infection. One entry per CDR3 protein, called by TCRdb with MiXCR from the reads. The sample consists of approximately 770,000 distinct CDR3 sequences, roughly 28% of them appearing once. V dropped 0 bases and J dropped 8 bases, with 14 bases sitting between them. The CDR3 is made up of 15 amino acids. Germline V lookup: CDR1 MNHEY, CDR2 SVGAGI. The receptor comes from a human donor in good health (CMV status not recorded). Some clones in this sample may be carry-over from other donors' samples. The sample was cultured CD8+ T cells from PBMCs, taken from culture after CMV antigen stimulation. The chain couples TRBV6-5 to TRBJ2-1, with D possibly matching TRBD2 (6 bases). In DNA form, the CDR3 reads TGTGCCAGCAGTTACTCTCCTTCGACTAGGGATGAGCAGTTCTTC. This codes for CASSYSPSTRDEQFF.